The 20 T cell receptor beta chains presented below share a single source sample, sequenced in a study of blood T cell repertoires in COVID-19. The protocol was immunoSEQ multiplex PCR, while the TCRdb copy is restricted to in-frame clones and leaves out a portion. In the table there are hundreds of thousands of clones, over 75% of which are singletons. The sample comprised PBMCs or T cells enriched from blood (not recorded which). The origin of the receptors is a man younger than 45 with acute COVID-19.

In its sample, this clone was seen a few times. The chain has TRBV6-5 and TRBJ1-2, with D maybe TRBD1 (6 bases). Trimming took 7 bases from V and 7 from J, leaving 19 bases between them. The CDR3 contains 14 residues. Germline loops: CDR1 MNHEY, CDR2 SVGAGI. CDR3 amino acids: CASTRQEGWGGYTF. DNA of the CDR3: TGTGCCAGCACCCGACAGGAAGGTTGGGGTGGCTACACCTTC.

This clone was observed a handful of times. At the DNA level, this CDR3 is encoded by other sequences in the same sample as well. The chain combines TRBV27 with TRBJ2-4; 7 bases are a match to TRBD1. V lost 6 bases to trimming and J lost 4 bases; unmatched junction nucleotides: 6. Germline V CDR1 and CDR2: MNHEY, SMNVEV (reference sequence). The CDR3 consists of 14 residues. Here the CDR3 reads CASSPGTDKNIQYF. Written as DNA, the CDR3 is TGTGCCAGCAGCCCCGGGACAGATAAAAACATTCAGTACTTC.

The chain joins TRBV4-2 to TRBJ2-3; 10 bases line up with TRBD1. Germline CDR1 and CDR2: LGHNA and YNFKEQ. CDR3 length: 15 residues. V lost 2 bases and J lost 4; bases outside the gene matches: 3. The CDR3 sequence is CASSQPGTGADTQYF. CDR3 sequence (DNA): TGTGCCAGCAGCCAACCTGGGACAGGGGCAGATACGCAGTATTTT.

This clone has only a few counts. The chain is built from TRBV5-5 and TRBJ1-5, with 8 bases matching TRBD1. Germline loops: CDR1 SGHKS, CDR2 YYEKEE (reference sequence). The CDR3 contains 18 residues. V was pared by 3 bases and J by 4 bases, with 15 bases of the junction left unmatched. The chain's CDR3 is CASSSVLKDRVSNQPQHF. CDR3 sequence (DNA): TGTGCCAGCAGCTCCGTCCTAAAGGACAGGGTATCGAATCAGCCCCAGCATTTT.

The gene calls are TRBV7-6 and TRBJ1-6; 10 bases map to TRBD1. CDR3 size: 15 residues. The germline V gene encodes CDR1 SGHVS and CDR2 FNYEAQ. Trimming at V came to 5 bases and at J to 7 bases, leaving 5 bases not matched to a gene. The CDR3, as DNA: TGTGCCAGCAGCCCGGGACAGGGGAAAAATTCACCCCTCCACTTT. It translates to CASSPGQGKNSPLHF.

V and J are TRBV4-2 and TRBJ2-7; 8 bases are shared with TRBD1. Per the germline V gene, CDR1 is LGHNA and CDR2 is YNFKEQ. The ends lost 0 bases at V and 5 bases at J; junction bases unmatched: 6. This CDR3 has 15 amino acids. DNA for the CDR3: TGTGCCAGCAGCCAAGAGTGGACAGGGACGGACGAGCAGTACTTC. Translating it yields CASSQEWTGTDEQYF.

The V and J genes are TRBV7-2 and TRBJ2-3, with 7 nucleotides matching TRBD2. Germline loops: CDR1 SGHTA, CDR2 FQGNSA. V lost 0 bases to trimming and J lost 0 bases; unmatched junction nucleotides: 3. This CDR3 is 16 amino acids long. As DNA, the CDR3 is TGTGCCAGCAGCTTAGCAGCGGGGCTTAGCACAGATACGCAGTATTTT. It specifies CASSLAAGLSTDTQYF. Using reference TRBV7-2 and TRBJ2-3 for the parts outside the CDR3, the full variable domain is GAGVSQSPSNKVTEKGKDVELRCDPISGHTALYWYRQSLGQGLEFLIYFQGNSAPDKSGLPSDRFSAERTGGSVSTLTIQRTQQEDSAVYLCASSLAAGLSTDTQYFGPGTRLTVL.

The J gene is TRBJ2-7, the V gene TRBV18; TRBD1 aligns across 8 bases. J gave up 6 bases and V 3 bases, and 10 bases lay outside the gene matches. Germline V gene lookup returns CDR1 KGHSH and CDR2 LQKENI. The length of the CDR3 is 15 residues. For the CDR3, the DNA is TGTGCCAGCTCACCGCCGGCAGGGGGCAGGAGCGAGCAGTACTTC. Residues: CASSPPAGGRSEQYF.

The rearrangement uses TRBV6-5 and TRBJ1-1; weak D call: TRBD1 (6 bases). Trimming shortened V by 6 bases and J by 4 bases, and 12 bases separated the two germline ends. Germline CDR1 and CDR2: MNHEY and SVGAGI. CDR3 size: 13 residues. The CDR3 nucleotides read TGTGCCAGCAGCCTACAGGGTCCCACTGAAGCTTTCTTT. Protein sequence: CASSLQGPTEAFF.

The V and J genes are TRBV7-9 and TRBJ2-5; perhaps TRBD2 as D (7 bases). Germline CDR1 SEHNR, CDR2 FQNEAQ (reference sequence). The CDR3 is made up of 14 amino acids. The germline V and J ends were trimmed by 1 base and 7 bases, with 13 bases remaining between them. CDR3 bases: TGTGCCAGCAGCTTAGGCCTGGGAGGGGGGACCCAGTACTTC. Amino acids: CASSLGLGGGTQYF.

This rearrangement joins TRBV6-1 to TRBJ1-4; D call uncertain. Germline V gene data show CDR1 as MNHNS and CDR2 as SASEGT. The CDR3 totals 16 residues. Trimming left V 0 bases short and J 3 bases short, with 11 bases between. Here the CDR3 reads CASSEARSKSNEKLFF. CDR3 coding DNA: TGTGCCAGCAGTGAAGCGCGAAGTAAATCTAATGAAAAACTGTTTTTT.

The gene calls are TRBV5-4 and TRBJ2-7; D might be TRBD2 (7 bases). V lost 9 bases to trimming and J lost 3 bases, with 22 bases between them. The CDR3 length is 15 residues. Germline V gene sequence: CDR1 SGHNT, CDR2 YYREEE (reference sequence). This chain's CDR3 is CATGPEGGMVYEQYF. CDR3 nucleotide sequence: TGTGCCACCGGTCCCGAGGGGGGGATGGTCTACGAGCAGTACTTC.

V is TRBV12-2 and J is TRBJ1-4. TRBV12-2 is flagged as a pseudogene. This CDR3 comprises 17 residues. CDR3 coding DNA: TGTGCAAGTCGCCCAGAAGGTCCCAAACTACGGGAGGAAAAACTGTTTTTT. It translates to CASRPEGPKLREEKLFF.

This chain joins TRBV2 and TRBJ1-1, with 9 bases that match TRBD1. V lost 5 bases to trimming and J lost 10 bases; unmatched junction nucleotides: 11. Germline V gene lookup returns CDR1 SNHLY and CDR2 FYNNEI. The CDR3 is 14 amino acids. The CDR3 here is CASSKPQGAFPAFF. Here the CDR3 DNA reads TGTGCCAGCAGTAAACCACAGGGGGCATTCCCAGCTTTCTTT. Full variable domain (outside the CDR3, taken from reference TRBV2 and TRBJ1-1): EPEVTQTPSHQVTQMGQEVILRCVPISNHLYFYWYRQILGQKVEFLVSFYNNEISEKSEIFDDQFSVERPDGSNFTLKIRSTKLEDSAMYFCASSKPQGAFPAFFGQGTRLTVV.

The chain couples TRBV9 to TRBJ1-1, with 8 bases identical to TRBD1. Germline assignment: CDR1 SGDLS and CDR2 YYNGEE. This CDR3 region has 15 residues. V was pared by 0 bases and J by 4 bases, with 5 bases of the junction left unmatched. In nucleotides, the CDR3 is TGTGCCAGCAGCGTAGTTCCAGGGGGCGGCACTGAAGCTTTCTTT. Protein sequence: CASSVVPGGGTEAFF.

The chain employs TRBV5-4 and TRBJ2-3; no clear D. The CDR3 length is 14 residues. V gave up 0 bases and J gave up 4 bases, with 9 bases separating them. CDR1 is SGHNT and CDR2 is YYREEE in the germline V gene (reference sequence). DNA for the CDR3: TGTGCCAGCAGCTTGGGTGTGGGCCCAGATACGCAGTATTTT. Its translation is CASSLGVGPDTQYF.

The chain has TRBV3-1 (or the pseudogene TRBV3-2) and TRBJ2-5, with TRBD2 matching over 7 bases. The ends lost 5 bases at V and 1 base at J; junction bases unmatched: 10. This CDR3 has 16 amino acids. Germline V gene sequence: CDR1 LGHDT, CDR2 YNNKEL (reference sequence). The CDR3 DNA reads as TGTGCCAGCAGCTTTAGGGTTCGCGGGGGCCAAGAGACCCAGTACTTC. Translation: CASSFRVRGGQETQYF.

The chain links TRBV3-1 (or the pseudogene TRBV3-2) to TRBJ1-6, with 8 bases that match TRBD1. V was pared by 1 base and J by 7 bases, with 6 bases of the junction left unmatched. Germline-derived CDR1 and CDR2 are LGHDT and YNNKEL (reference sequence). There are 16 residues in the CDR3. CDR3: CASSQGDRRLNSPLHF. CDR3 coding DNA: TGTGCCAGCAGCCAAGGGGACAGGCGTCTCAATTCACCCCTCCACTTT.

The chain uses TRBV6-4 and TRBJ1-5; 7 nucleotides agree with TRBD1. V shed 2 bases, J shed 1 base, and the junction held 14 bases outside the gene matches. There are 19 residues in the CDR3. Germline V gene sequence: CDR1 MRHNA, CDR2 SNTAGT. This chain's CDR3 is CASSDPRTGRSGSNQPQHF. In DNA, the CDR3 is TGTGCCAGCAGTGACCCCAGGACAGGTAGGTCAGGAAGCAATCAGCCCCAGCATTTT.

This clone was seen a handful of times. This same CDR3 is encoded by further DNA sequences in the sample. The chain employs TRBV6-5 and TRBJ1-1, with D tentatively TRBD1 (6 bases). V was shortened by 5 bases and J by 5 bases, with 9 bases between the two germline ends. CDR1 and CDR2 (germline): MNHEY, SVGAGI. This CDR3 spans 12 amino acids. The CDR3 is CASSPQGTEAFF. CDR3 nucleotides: TGTGCCAGCAGTCCACAGGGAACTGAAGCTTTCTTT.